This TCR beta chain was sequenced in a study of shared clonotypes between healthy human individuals. Study in general: Researchers assigned three CD4 naive, three CD4 memory, two CD8 naive and one CD8 memory plate to each donor. Findings and caveats of the study: Among a handful of donors, roughly 5.5% of naive CD4 clonotypes were found in common. The study sampled only blood, and tissue repertoires likely differ.

How the authors handled the data: ImmunoSEQ yielded junction-only sequences lacking quality scores, so filtering differed. Clones were read by immunoSEQ multiplex PCR, and TCRdb kept only the in-frame ones, dropping some. The V and J calls and clone size were taken over from that table, and D and trimming were inferred from the DNA. The sample records under 550,000 clones, 90% to 97% being singletons. On this clone: No antigen is known for it.

Germline V gene data show CDR1 as SGHDT and CDR2 as YYEEEE. The trim removed 4 bases at V and 8 bases at J, leaving 11 bases unmatched. The CDR3 length is 16 residues. The chain uses TRBV5-6 and TRBJ2-1, with 11 bases lining up with TRBD1. The receptor's source is a woman in her twenties or thirties in good health. Source material: naive CD4+ T cells sorted from blood. Subset denoted: CD45RA+ positively selected. DNA for the CDR3: TGTGCCAGCAGCCTTTTAGGGACAGGGGGTTTTGATGAGCAGTTCTTC. Its protein is CASSLLGTGGFDEQFF.